This passage covers 20 T cell receptor beta chains from one sample sequenced in a study of neurological immune-mediated disorders. TCRdb re-called the 5' RACE reads with MiXCR, one entry per CDR3 protein. The sample lists roughly 100,000 distinct CDR3 sequences, roughly 3.3% occurring once. Sequencing used PBMCs. The source of these receptors is a woman between 50 and 59 years old with multiple sclerosis.

The V and J genes are TRBV29-1 and TRBJ2-2, with 9 positions matching TRBD2. The V segment lost 7 bases and the J segment 4 bases; nucleotides outside the gene matches: 7. CDR3 length equals 14 residues. Germline-derived CDR1 and CDR2 are SQVTM and ANQGSEA. The chain's CDR3 is CSARTSAGTGELFF. CDR3 in DNA: TGCAGCGCAAGGACTAGCGCGGGCACCGGGGAGCTGTTTTTT.

This clonotype was detected ten times or more. CDR3 sequence: CASRTVSNQPQHF. For the CDR3, the DNA is TGTGCCAGCAGGACAGTTAGCAATCAGCCCCAGCATTTT. V gene TRBV2 combines with J gene TRBJ1-5; perhaps TRBD1 as D (5 bases). In germline, CDR1 is SNHLY, CDR2 FYNNEI. V lost 6 bases to trimming and J lost 0 bases, with 6 bases between them. This CDR3 region has 13 residues.

This clonotype was seen repeatedly, ten times or more. This chain uses TRBV15 with TRBJ1-3; 8 bases match TRBD1. The junction had 5 bases not matched to a gene; V was cut back by 1 base and J by 3 bases. Per germline, CDR1 LNHNV and CDR2 YYDKDF (reference sequence). The CDR3 sequence is 16 residues long. The CDR3 is CATSRGPTGVGNTIYF. CDR3 in DNA: TGTGCCACCAGCAGAGGGCCGACAGGGGTTGGAAACACCATATATTTT.

This clonotype was seen at least ten times. V gene TRBV9 combines with J gene TRBJ2-3; D is unresolved. Trimming removed 0 bases from V and 2 bases from J, with 4 bases in between. CDR3 length equals 13 residues. Germline V gene lookup returns CDR1 SGDLS and CDR2 YYNGEE. CDR3 in DNA: TGTGCCAGCAGCGTAGCCCACACAGATACGCAGTATTTT. It codes for CASSVAHTDTQYF. Full variable domain (remainder filled in from reference TRBV9 and TRBJ2-3): DSGVTQTPKHLITATGQRVTLRCSPRSGDLSVYWYQQSLDQGLQFLIQYYNGEERAKGNILERFSAQQFPDLHSELNLSSLELGDSALYFCASSVAHTDTQYFGPGTRLTVL.

This clonotype was seen at least ten times. The V call is TRBV5-1, the J call TRBJ1-4; possible D gene TRBD1, 5 bases. This CDR3 is 15 amino acids long. The V gene lost 0 bases and the J gene lost 3 bases, with 9 bases spanning the gap. Per germline, CDR1 SGHRS and CDR2 YFSETQ. The CDR3, as DNA: TGCGCCAGCAGCTTGGGACAGACGGCTAATGAAAAACTGTTTTTT. Residues: CASSLGQTANEKLFF.

This clonotype has at least ten counts. The V gene is TRBV20-1, the J gene TRBJ2-7; the D is unclear. The CDR3 covers 14 residues. V was clipped by 3 bases and J by 1 base, with 13 bases between them. Germline CDR1 DFQATT, CDR2 SNEGSKA (reference sequence). The CDR3 DNA reads TGCAGTGCTAGCCGCCAACAGAGGTCCTACGAGCAGTACTTC. Protein product: CSASRQQRSYEQYF.

Many counts were recorded for this clonotype. The V call is TRBV5-1, the J call TRBJ1-1; D not resolved. The germline gives CDR1 SGHRS, CDR2 YFSETQ. The length of the CDR3 is 14 residues. Trimming left V 5 bases short and J 1 base short, with 12 bases between. In DNA form, the CDR3 reads TGCGCCAGCAGACTGAGGAACAGGAACACTGAAGCTTTCTTT. Protein product: CASRLRNRNTEAFF.

This clonotype was counted ten times or more. This sequence joins TRBV28 and TRBJ2-7; maybe TRBD2 (7 bases). V was shortened by 7 bases and J by 5 bases, with 15 bases between the two germline ends. From germline, CDR1 is MDHEN and CDR2 SYDVKM. The CDR3 runs to 13 residues. The CDR3 is CASTSWGGHEQYF. In DNA form, the CDR3 reads TGTGCCAGCACCTCCTGGGGGGGCCACGAGCAGTACTTC. The variable domain in full, completed from reference TRBV28 and TRBJ2-7, reads DVKVTQSSRYLVKRTGEKVFLECVQDMDHENMFWYRQDPGLGLRLIYFSYDVKMKEKGDIPEGYSVSREKKERFSLILESASTNQTSMYLCASTSWGGHEQYFGPGTRLTVT.

This clonotype showed up many times. J is TRBJ1-1 and V is TRBV6-5; a weak D match, TRBD1 (5 bases). The CDR3 is 12 amino acids. Germline CDR1 and CDR2: MNHEY and SVGAGI. V gave up 6 bases and J gave up 5 bases, with 10 bases separating them. DNA of the CDR3: TGTGCCAGCAGGAGGGACGGGACTGAAGCTTTCTTT. This sequence encodes CASRRDGTEAFF.

This clonotype occurred many times. The CDR3 DNA is TGTGCCAGCAGCCAAGTGGGTGGCGGTGCGAACACCGGGGAGCTGTTTTTT. Translating gives CASSQVGGGANTGELFF. This chain uses TRBV3-1 with TRBJ2-2; D not certain. Germline values: CDR1 LGHDT, CDR2 YNNKEL (reference sequence). The germline V and J ends were trimmed by 1 base and 0 bases, with 12 bases remaining between them. The length of the CDR3 is 17 residues.

The rearrangement joins TRBV6-5 to TRBJ2-7; D unresolved. The V and J ends lost 10 bases and 4 bases respectively, with 11 bases between them. Germline CDR1 reads MNHEY; CDR2 reads SVGAGI. The CDR3 covers 11 residues. In DNA, the CDR3 is TGTGCCACCTCCGGTGGTTACGAGCAGTACTTC. The encoded protein is CATSGGYEQYF.

Many counts were recorded for this clonotype. The rearrangement uses TRBV7-2 and TRBJ2-1; D unresolved. CDR3 size: 10 residues. The ends were cut back, 8 bases at V and 10 bases at J, with 9 bases in the middle. Germline V gives CDR1 SGHTA, CDR2 FQGNSA. CDR3 residues: CASSAVEQFF. DNA for the CDR3: TGTGCCAGCTCGGCTGTGGAGCAGTTCTTC.

The sample holds many counts of this clonotype. V gene TRBV20-1 combines with J gene TRBJ1-2; 12 bases are a match to TRBD1. Trimming cost V 5 bases and J 3 bases; bases outside gene matches: 10. CDR1 and CDR2 (germline): DFQATT, SNEGSKA (reference sequence). This CDR3 has 16 amino acids. CDR3 sequence (DNA): TGCAGTGCTCTCGCCGGGACAGGGGGCGAAGACTATGGCTACACCTTC. It codes for CSALAGTGGEDYGYTF.

Many counts were recorded for this clonotype. This chain links TRBV20-1 with TRBJ2-7; a possible D gene is TRBD2 (5 bases). Trimming cost V 6 bases and J 0 bases, with 15 bases left between them. This CDR3 contains 14 residues. CDR1 is DFQATT, CDR2 SNEGSKA, per germline (reference sequence). CDR3 DNA: TGCAGTGCCCGGGGTTTGCCAACCTCCTACGAGCAGTACTTC. Its translation: CSARGLPTSYEQYF.

This clonotype came up many times. The V and J genes are TRBV7-2 and TRBJ1-2, with 10 bases fitting TRBD1. J gave up 0 bases and V 3 bases, and 7 bases lay outside the gene matches. This CDR3 has 17 amino acids. The germline V gene has CDR1 SGHTA and CDR2 FQGNSA. CDR3: CASSFSDRGLANYGYTF. CDR3 sequence (DNA): TGTGCCAGCAGCTTTTCAGACAGGGGGCTAGCTAACTATGGCTACACCTTC.

This clonotype showed up many times. The chain links TRBV20-1 to TRBJ2-1; 8 nucleotides match TRBD2. CDR3 size: 14 residues. V lost 4 bases, J lost 5 bases, and 7 bases stayed unmatched. In germline, CDR1 is DFQATT, CDR2 SNEGSKA (reference sequence). CDR3 protein: CSATRGGLNNEQFF. For the CDR3, the DNA is TGCAGTGCTACCCGGGGGGGCCTAAACAATGAGCAGTTCTTC.

This clonotype was found many times. This chain connects TRBV5-1 to TRBJ2-6; TRBD1 is a possible D gene (6 bases). V was clipped by 4 bases and J by 4 bases, with 18 bases between them. Germline V gives CDR1 SGHRS, CDR2 YFSETQ. The CDR3 length is 17 residues. The CDR3 here is CASSAGTSSLGANVLTF. CDR3 in DNA: TGCGCCAGCAGCGCTGGGACATCTTCATTGGGGGCCAACGTCCTGACTTTC.

This clonotype has a count of ten or more. The genes are TRBV2 and TRBJ1-1; perhaps TRBD1 as D (5 bases). Germline V gives CDR1 SNHLY, CDR2 FYNNEI. With 4 bases removed from V and 6 bases from J, the gap between germline ends came to 15 bases. This CDR3 spans 14 amino acids. CDR3 in amino acids: CASSGQGWVAEAFF. The CDR3 DNA follows: TGTGCCAGCAGTGGGCAGGGTTGGGTTGCTGAAGCTTTCTTT. Full variable domain (rest looked up from reference TRBV2 and TRBJ1-1): EPEVTQTPSHQVTQMGQEVILRCVPISNHLYFYWYRQILGQKVEFLVSFYNNEISEKSEIFDDQFSVERPDGSNFTLKIRSTKLEDSAMYFCASSGQGWVAEAFFGQGTRLTVV.

There are many counts of this clonotype. The rearrangement links TRBV19 to TRBJ2-1, with 8 positions matching TRBD1. There are 14 residues in the CDR3. Germline V gene sequence: CDR1 LNHDA, CDR2 SQIVND (reference sequence). V lost 5 bases to trimming and J lost 8 bases; unmatched junction nucleotides: 8. The CDR3 DNA reads as TGTGCCAGTAGTCCCCAGGACAGGGTCCATGAGCAGTTCTTC. This codes for CASSPQDRVHEQFF.

This clonotype has at least ten counts. This chain links TRBV27 with TRBJ1-1; possible D gene TRBD1, 5 bases. V dropped 6 bases and J dropped 4 bases, with 15 bases sitting between them. The germline gives CDR1 MNHEY, CDR2 SMNVEV (reference sequence). The CDR3 has 14 residues. This CDR3 is CASRPQGEGTEAFF. The CDR3 DNA reads TGTGCCAGCAGACCTCAGGGTGAGGGCACTGAAGCTTTCTTT.